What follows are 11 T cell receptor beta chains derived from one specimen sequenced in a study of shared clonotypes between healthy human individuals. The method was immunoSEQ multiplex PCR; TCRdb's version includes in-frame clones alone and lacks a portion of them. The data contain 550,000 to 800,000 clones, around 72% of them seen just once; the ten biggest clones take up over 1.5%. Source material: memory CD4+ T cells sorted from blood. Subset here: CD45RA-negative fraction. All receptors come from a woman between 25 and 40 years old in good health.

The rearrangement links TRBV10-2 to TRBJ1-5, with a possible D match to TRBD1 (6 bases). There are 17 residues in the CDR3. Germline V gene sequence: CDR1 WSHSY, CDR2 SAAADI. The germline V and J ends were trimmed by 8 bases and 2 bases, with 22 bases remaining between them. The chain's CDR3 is CASRSEQGGYGNQPQHF. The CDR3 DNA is TGCGCCAGCCGGTCGGAACAGGGCGGATATGGCAATCAGCCCCAGCATTTT.

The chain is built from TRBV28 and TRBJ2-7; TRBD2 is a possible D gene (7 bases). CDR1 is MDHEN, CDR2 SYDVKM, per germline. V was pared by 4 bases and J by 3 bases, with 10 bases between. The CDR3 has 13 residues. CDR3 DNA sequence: TGTGCCAGCAGTTCCGGGGGGCTCTACGAGCAGTACTTC. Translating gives CASSSGGLYEQYF.

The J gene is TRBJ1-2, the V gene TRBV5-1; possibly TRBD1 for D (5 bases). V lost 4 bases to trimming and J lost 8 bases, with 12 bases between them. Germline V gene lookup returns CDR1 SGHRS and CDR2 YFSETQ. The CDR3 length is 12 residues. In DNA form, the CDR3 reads TGCGCCAGCAGCCCATCAGGGAGCGGCTACACCTTC. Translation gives CASSPSGSGYTF.

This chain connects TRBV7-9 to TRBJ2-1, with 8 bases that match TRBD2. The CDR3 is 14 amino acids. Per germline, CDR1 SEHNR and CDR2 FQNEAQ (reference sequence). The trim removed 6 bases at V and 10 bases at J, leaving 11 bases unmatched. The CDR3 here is CASSQSGTSFEQFF. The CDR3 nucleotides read TGTGCCAGCAGTCAATCCGGGACTAGTTTCGAGCAGTTCTTC.

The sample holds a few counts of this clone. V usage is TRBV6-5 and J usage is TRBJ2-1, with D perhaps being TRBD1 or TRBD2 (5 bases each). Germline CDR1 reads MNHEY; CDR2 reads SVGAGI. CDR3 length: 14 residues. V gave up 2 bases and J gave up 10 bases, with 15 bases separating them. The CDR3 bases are TGTGCCAGCAGTTACGGGACCTCCCAAATGGAGCAGTTCTTC. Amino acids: CASSYGTSQMEQFF.

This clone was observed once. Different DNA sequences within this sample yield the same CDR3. The CDR3 DNA follows: TGTGCCAGTAGTAGGTTAGCTCAAGAGACCCAGTACTTC. Protein product: CASSRLAQETQYF. The chain recombines TRBV19 with TRBJ2-5, with D unclear. The ends were cut back, 4 bases at V and 2 bases at J, with 8 bases in the middle. Germline V CDR1 and CDR2: LNHDA, SQIVND (reference sequence). This CDR3 contains 13 residues.

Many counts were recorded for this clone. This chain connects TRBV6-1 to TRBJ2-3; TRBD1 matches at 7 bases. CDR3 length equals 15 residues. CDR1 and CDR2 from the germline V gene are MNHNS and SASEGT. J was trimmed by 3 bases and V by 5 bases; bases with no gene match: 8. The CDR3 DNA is TGTGCCAGCAGTCCCGACAGGGCATTGACAGATACGCAGTATTTT. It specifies CASSPDRALTDTQYF.

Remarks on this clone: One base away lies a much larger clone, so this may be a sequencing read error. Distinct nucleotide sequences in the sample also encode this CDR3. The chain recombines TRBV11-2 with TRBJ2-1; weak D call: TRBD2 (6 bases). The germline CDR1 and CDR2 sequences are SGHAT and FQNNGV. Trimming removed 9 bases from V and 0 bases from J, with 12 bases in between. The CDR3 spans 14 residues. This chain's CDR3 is CASNPGSSYNEQFF. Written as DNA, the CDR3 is TGTGCCAGTAACCCCGGGAGCTCCTACAATGAGCAGTTCTTC.

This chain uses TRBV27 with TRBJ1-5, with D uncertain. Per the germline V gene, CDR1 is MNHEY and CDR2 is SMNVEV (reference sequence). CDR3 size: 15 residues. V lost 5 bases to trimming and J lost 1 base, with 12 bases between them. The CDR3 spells CASSGGGVSNQPQHF. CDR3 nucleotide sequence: TGTGCCAGCAGTGGAGGCGGGGTAAGCAATCAGCCCCAGCATTTT.

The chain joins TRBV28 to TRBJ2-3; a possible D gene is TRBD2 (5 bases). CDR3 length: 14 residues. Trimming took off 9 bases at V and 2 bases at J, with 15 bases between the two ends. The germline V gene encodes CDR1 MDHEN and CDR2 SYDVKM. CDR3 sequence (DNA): TGTGCCAGTGCTAACGGAGGCCCCACAGATACGCAGTATTTT. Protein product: CASANGGPTDTQYF.

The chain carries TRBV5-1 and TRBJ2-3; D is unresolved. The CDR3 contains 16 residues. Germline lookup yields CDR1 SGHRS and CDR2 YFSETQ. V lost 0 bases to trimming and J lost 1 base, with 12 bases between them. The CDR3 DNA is TGCGCCAGCAGCTTGGTTGCGGTGGTGGGCACAGATACGCAGTATTTT. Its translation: CASSLVAVVGTDTQYF. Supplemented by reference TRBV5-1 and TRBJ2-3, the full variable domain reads KAGVTQTPRYLIKTRGQQVTLSCSPISGHRSVSWYQQTPGQGLQFLFEYFSETQRNKGNFPGRFSGRQFSNSRSEMNVSTLELGDSALYLCASSLVAVVGTDTQYFGPGTRLTVL.